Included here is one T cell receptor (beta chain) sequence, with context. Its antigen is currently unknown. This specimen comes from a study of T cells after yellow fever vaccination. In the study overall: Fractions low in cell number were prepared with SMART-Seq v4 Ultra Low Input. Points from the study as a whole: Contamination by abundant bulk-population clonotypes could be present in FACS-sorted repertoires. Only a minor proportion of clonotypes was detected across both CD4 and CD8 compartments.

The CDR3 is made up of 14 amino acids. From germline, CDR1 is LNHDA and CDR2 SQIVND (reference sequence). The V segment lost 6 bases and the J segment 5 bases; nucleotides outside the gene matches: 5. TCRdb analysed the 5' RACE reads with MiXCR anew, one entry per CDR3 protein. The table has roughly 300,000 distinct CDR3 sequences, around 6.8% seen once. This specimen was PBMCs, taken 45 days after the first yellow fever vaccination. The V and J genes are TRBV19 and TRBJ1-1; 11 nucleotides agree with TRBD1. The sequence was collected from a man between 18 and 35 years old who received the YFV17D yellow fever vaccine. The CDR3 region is CASSPDRGRTEAFF. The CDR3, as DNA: TGTGCCAGTAGCCCGGACAGGGGGCGAACTGAAGCTTTCTTT.